A selection of T cell receptor beta chains follows, all from one sample in a study of T cells in Graves' hyperthyroidism and ophthalmopathy. TCRdb reprocessed the multiplex PCR reads with MiXCR, giving one entry per CDR3 protein. The table records 250,000 to 300,000 distinct CDR3 sequences, 15% to 20% of them present only once. The sequenced material came from blood. The receptor source for this set is a man aged 50-60 years with Graves' ophthalmopathy. CDR3s include the opening cysteine and the closing phenylalanine or tryptophan. The D gene is left open where the match is weak. A clone size is listed for some rows: how often the clone was seen (once, few, many), or a class if it is expanded.

>TRBV28|many|TRBJ1-2|NA
CASSSGRYGYTF
TGTGCCAGCAGTTCGGGGCGGTATGGCTACACCTTC
>TRBV5-1|few|TRBJ1-1|NA
CASSLEAPRYEAFF
TGCGCCAGCAGCTTGGAAGCCCCGCGATATGAAGCTTTCTTT
>TRBV9|NA|TRBJ2-1|NA
CASSVARHSSYNEQFF
TGTGCCAGCAGCGTAGCTAGACACAGCTCCTACAATGAGCAGTTCTTC
>TRBV5-1|few|TRBJ1-4|NA
CASSLVSEANEKLFF
TGCGCCAGCAGCTTGGTCTCAGAAGCCAATGAAAAACTGTTTTTT
>TRBV7-2|NA|TRBJ2-3|NA
CVSSLPGIGTDTQYF
TGTGTCAGCAGCTTACCAGGGATCGGAACAGATACGCAGTATTTT
>TRBV12-3/TRBV12-4|NA|TRBJ1-4|TRBD1
CASREQGVANEKLFF
TGTGCCAGCAGGGAACAGGGGGTGGCTAATGAAAAACTGTTTTTT
>TRBV27|NA|TRBJ1-6|NA
CASKNSHNSPLHF
TGTGCCAGCAAAAACAGCCATAATTCACCCCTCCACTTT
>TRBV7-3|NA|TRBJ2-3|TRBD2
CASSLVPGGASTDTQYF
TGTGCCAGCAGCTTAGTTCCGGGGGGAGCGAGCACAGATACGCAGTATTTT
>TRBV6-2/TRBV6-3|NA|TRBJ2-1|TRBD1
CASSYSRVPTGLRDEQFF
TGTGCCAGCAGTTACTCGAGGGTACCGACAGGGCTAAGGGATGAGCAGTTCTTC
>TRBV7-9|NA|TRBJ1-3|NA
CASSPTRAGSGNTIYF
TGTGCCAGCAGCCCGACCCGTGCGGGTTCTGGAAACACCATATATTTT
>TRBV5-8|NA|TRBJ2-5|NA
CASMDNRPGETQYF
TGTGCCAGTATGGACAACCGACCTGGAGAGACCCAGTACTTC
>TRBV7-9|few|TRBJ2-1|TRBD2
CASSLDLWKRTSGYNEQFF
TGTGCCAGCAGCTTAGATCTATGGAAACGGACTAGCGGCTACAATGAGCAGTTCTTC
>TRBV11-3|many|TRBJ1-1|NA
CASSQGRGNTEAFF
TGTGCCAGCAGTCAGGGCAGGGGGAACACTGAAGCTTTCTTT
>TRBV18|many|TRBJ2-7|TRBD1
CASSPTQGTGLGEQYF
TGTGCCAGCTCACCAACCCAAGGGACAGGGTTAGGCGAGCAGTACTTC
>TRBV19|NA|TRBJ1-1|TRBD1
CASSIGGTAEAFF
TGTGCCAGTAGTATCGGGGGGACAGCCGAAGCTTTCTTT
>TRBV20-1|many|TRBJ2-7|TRBD2
CSASRAGVWYEQYF
TGCAGTGCTAGCCGGGCGGGAGTCTGGTACGAGCAGTACTTC
>TRBV20-1|few|TRBJ2-7|NA
CSARGQISYEQYF
TGCAGTGCTAGAGGGCAGATCTCCTACGAGCAGTACTTC
>TRBV27|few|TRBJ2-2|NA
CASSLGSLGGELFF
TGTGCCAGCAGCCTGGGGTCGTTAGGCGGGGAGCTGTTTTTT
>TRBV5-1|many|TRBJ2-3|TRBD2
CASSLGLAGAVDTQYF
TGCGCCAGCAGCTTAGGACTAGCGGGAGCGGTAGATACGCAGTATTTT
>TRBV2|NA|TRBJ1-1|NA
CASSEMGGTEAFF
TGTGCCAGCAGTGAAATGGGGGGAACTGAAGCTTTCTTT
>TRBV6-1|few|TRBJ2-7|NA
CASSRWNEQYF
TGTGCCAGCAGTCGGTGGAACGAGCAGTACTTC
>TRBV10-3|NA|TRBJ2-7|TRBD1
CAISEPGQGLGEQYF
TGTGCCATCAGTGAGCCGGGACAGGGGTTGGGCGAGCAGTACTTC
>TRBV28|many|TRBJ2-7|TRBD2
CASSLPLGRGLLGEQYF
TGTGCCAGCAGTTTACCCCTGGGGAGGGGCCTCTTGGGGGAGCAGTACTTC
>TRBV20-1|NA|TRBJ2-3|TRBD2
CSAGSYPGWSGSDAQYF
TGCAGTGCTGGTTCCTATCCGGGTTGGAGCGGGAGTGATGCGCAGTATTTT
>TRBV2|many|TRBJ2-7|NA
CASSELVASYEQYF
TGTGCCAGCAGTGAATTGGTGGCCTCCTACGAGCAGTACTTC
>TRBV4-2|few|TRBJ2-5|NA
CASSQGTSATEETQYF
TGTGCCAGCAGCCAAGGGACGTCAGCTACCGAGGAGACCCAGTACTTC
>TRBV12-3/TRBV12-4|NA|TRBJ2-7|NA
CASSLVGAAYEQYF
TGTGCCAGCAGTTTAGTAGGAGCTGCCTACGAGCAGTACTTC
>TRBV29-1|NA|TRBJ1-2|TRBD1
CSARQGSGGYTF
TGCAGCGCCCGACAGGGAAGCGGTGGCTACACCTTC
>TRBV18|many|TRBJ2-2|NA
CASSPVGAANTGELFF
TGTGCCAGCTCACCAGTAGGGGCCGCGAACACCGGGGAGCTGTTTTTT
>TRBV3-1|NA|TRBJ2-3|TRBD1
CASSLSDRGRTDTQYF
TGTGCCAGCAGCCTTTCCGACAGGGGAAGGACAGATACGCAGTATTTT
>TRBV7-9|many|TRBJ1-1|NA
CASSPYGMRDTEAFF
TGTGCCAGCAGCCCCTATGGGATGCGGGACACTGAAGCTTTCTTT
>TRBV3-1|NA|TRBJ1-5|NA
CASSQDLVNHQPQHF
TGTGCCAGCAGCCAAGATCTTGTAAACCATCAGCCCCAGCATTTT
>TRBV20-1|many|TRBJ2-2|TRBD2
CSAPRSGREGTGELFF
TGCAGTGCTCCCCGTTCTGGGCGGGAGGGCACCGGGGAGCTGTTTTTT
>TRBV10-3|few|TRBJ2-2|NA
CASGPGRGTGELFF
TGTGCTTCGGGCCCAGGCCGTGGCACCGGGGAGCTGTTTTTT
>TRBV9|NA|TRBJ2-2|NA
CASGRGNTGELFF
TGTGCCAGCGGGCGCGGAAACACCGGGGAGCTGTTTTTT
>TRBV11-3|many|TRBJ2-3|NA
CASSFGIGPTDTQYF
TGTGCCAGCAGCTTCGGTATCGGCCCCACAGATACGCAGTATTTT
>TRBV5-1|NA|TRBJ2-1|TRBD2
CASSTRTSGDNEQFF
TGCGCCAGCAGCACCAGGACTAGCGGGGATAATGAGCAGTTCTTC
>TRBV20-1|many|TRBJ2-7|TRBD2
CSASPTPRRLADSYEQYF
TGCAGTGCTAGCCCCACCCCGCGAAGACTAGCGGATTCCTACGAGCAGTACTTC
>TRBV5-1|many|TRBJ2-1|TRBD2
CASSAGRSNNEQFF
TGCGCCAGCAGCGCCGGGAGGTCGAACAATGAGCAGTTCTTC
>TRBV6-1|many|TRBJ1-5|NA
CASSERGNTYSNQPQHF
TGTGCCAGCAGTGAGCGGGGAAATACGTATAGCAATCAGCCCCAGCATTTT